The 16 T cell receptor beta chains given below trace back to one sample, sequenced in a study of blood T cell repertoires in COVID-19. Sequencing used immunoSEQ multiplex PCR; TCRdb keeps in-frame clones, though not all of them. There are 150,000 to 180,000 clones in the sample; about 79% occur only once, and 29% lies in the top ten. Sequenced sample: peripheral blood. These receptor sequences come from a woman in her fifties or sixties with acute or convalescent COVID-19.

The chain couples TRBV7-9 to TRBJ1-6; no clear D. Per the germline V gene, CDR1 is SEHNR and CDR2 is FQNEAQ (reference sequence). This CDR3 has 16 amino acids. Trimming removed 3 bases at V and 9 bases at J, with 18 bases between. The CDR3 sequence: CASSFRREAGISPLHF. CDR3 bases: TGTGCCAGCAGCTTCCGACGAGAGGCCGGGATTTCACCCCTCCACTTT. Combining the CDR3 with reference TRBV7-9 and TRBJ1-6 gives the whole variable domain DTGVSQNPRHKITKRGQNVTFRCDPISEHNRLYWYRQTLGQGPEFLTYFQNEAQLEKSRLLSDRFSAERPKGSFSTLEIQRTEQGDSAMYLCASSFRREAGISPLHFGNGTRLTVT.

The rearrangement uses TRBV11-2 and TRBJ2-1; TRBD2 matches at 9 bases. Losses at the gene ends were 0 bases for V and 7 bases for J; bases not matched to a gene: 10. The germline gives CDR1 SGHAT, CDR2 FQNNGV. This CDR3 has 17 amino acids. The CDR3 bases are TGTGCCAGCAGCTTAGATCCAGCGGGGGGTCCTAGGAATGAGCAGTTCTTC. Translating gives CASSLDPAGGPRNEQFF.

The table lists this clone with a few counts. V and J are TRBV5-6 and TRBJ2-3; D may be TRBD1 (5 bases). V dropped 1 base and J dropped 3 bases, with 12 bases sitting between them. Germline V gives CDR1 SGHDT, CDR2 YYEEEE. The CDR3 has 15 residues. For the CDR3, the DNA is TGTGCCAGCAGCTTGTTGGGCAGGGAAACAGATACGCAGTATTTT. This gives the protein CASSLLGRETDTQYF.

V gene TRBV5-6 combines with J gene TRBJ1-6, with 7 bases fitting TRBD1. Germline CDR1 SGHDT, CDR2 YYEEEE. This CDR3 has 16 residues. Germline trimming cut 2 bases from V and 4 bases from J; bases unmatched to any gene: 6. The CDR3 DNA reads as TGTGCCAGCAGCTTTAAACAGGGGACGTATAATTCACCCCTCCACTTT. It is translated as CASSFKQGTYNSPLHF.

This clone was observed a single time. V is TRBV19 and J is TRBJ1-5, with unresolved D. V lost 3 bases, J lost 0 bases, and 9 bases lay in between. Germline CDR1 is LNHDA and CDR2 is SQIVND (reference sequence). The CDR3 runs to 15 residues. The CDR3 coding sequence is TGTGCCAGTAGTATGGGCCAGGTTAGCAATCAGCCCCAGCATTTT. Amino acids: CASSMGQVSNQPQHF. The entire variable domain, with the rest obtained from reference TRBV19 and TRBJ1-5, is as follows: DGGITQSPKYLFRKEGQNVTLSCEQNLNHDAMYWYRQDPGQGLRLIYYSQIVNDFQKGDIAEGYSVSREKKESFPLTVTSAQKNPTAFYLCASSMGQVSNQPQHFGDGTRLSIL.

The chain couples TRBV13 to TRBJ2-1, with D tentatively TRBD2 (6 bases). This CDR3 has 15 amino acids. Germline CDR1 is PRHDT and CDR2 is FYEKMQ (reference sequence). Trimming stripped 5 bases from V and 0 bases from J, with 11 bases between. CDR3 DNA sequence: TGTGCCAGCAGCCCTGGGACTTTCTCCTACAATGAGCAGTTCTTC. It encodes CASSPGTFSYNEQFF.

The chain links TRBV5-1 to TRBJ1-4; 8 bases map to TRBD1. With 2 bases clipped from V and 6 bases from J, the junction kept 3 bases outside the gene matches. CDR3 length: 14 residues. The V gene's germline CDR1 is SGHRS and CDR2 YFSETQ. The CDR3 spells CASSLSTGDEKLFF. CDR3 in DNA: TGCGCCAGCAGCTTATCGACAGGGGATGAAAAACTGTTTTTT.

This clone showed up just a few times. Other DNA sequences in this specimen translate into the identical CDR3. This chain connects TRBV5-1 to TRBJ2-2, with D unresolved. Germline CDR1 reads SGHRS; CDR2 reads YFSETQ. The CDR3 contains 13 residues. The V end lost 0 bases, the J end lost 5 bases, and 5 bases lay between the germline ends. CDR3 in amino acids: CASSLDSTGELFF. Written as DNA, the CDR3 is TGCGCCAGCAGCTTGGACAGTACCGGGGAGCTGTTTTTT.

V gene TRBV7-2 combines with J gene TRBJ2-2; D gene unclear. Trimming left V 1 base short and J 5 bases short, with 11 bases between. CDR3 length: 15 amino acids. Germline values: CDR1 SGHTA, CDR2 FQGNSA. Here the CDR3 DNA reads TGTGCCAGCAGCTTAGTTCCCCAGTGGACCGGGGAGCTGTTTTTT. Protein sequence: CASSLVPQWTGELFF.

This clone was found many times. The chain carries TRBV29-1 and TRBJ1-1, with 7 bases aligning to TRBD1. V lost 4 bases to trimming and J lost 9 bases; unmatched junction nucleotides: 8. Germline values: CDR1 SQVTM, CDR2 ANQGSEA. This CDR3 is 12 amino acids long. The CDR3 is CSVVSGQHQAFF. The CDR3 DNA is TGCAGCGTTGTTTCGGGACAGCACCAAGCTTTCTTT.

V and J are TRBV9 and TRBJ2-2, with 8 nucleotides matching TRBD2. Germline V gene sequence: CDR1 SGDLS, CDR2 YYNGEE. Trimming cost V 4 bases and J 8 bases; bases outside gene matches: 7. The CDR3 sequence is 14 residues long. The CDR3 region has the DNA TGTGCCAGCAGCCCAGAGGTAGCGGGGGGGGAGCTGTTTTTT. Its translation is CASSPEVAGGELFF.

This chain links TRBV5-1 with TRBJ2-7; possibly TRBD2 for D (5 bases). The CDR3 consists of 15 residues. Trimming left V 7 bases short and J 6 bases short, with 23 bases between. The germline CDR1 and CDR2 sequences are SGHRS and YFSETQ. Here the CDR3 reads CASSRSGRVAGEQYF. CDR3 coding DNA: TGCGCCAGCTCCCGGTCAGGTCGGGTTGCGGGCGAGCAGTACTTC. The complete variable domain, with remaining parts taken from reference TRBV5-1 and TRBJ2-7, reads KAGVTQTPRYLIKTRGQQVTLSCSPISGHRSVSWYQQTPGQGLQFLFEYFSETQRNKGNFPGRFSGRQFSNSRSEMNVSTLELGDSALYLCASSRSGRVAGEQYFGPGTRLTVT.

CDR3 sequence reads: CASSLRTGAGEAFF. In nucleotides, the CDR3 is TGTGCCAGCAGCTTACGGACAGGGGCGGGCGAAGCTTTCTTT. J is TRBJ1-1 and V is TRBV5-6, with TRBD1 matching over 9 bases. The CDR3 is 14 amino acids. Looked up from germline, CDR1 is SGHDT and CDR2 is YYEEEE. The V gene end was trimmed by 2 bases and the J gene end by 8 bases; junction bases not matched to a gene: 7.

J is TRBJ2-5 and V is TRBV28; 7 bases fit TRBD1. The CDR3 has 18 residues. The V and J ends lost 6 bases and 5 bases, in that order; junction bases with no gene match: 21. The germline V gene has CDR1 MDHEN and CDR2 SYDVKM. This CDR3 reads CASSSTGQPLRIEETQYF. The CDR3 DNA reads TGTGCCAGCAGCAGTACGGGACAGCCCCTGCGGATAGAGGAGACCCAGTACTTC.

The CDR3 region has the DNA TGTGCCAGCTCATCCTATGACTCTTCCTCTGGAAACACCATATATTTT. This codes for CASSSYDSSSGNTIYF. The chain has TRBV18 and TRBJ1-3; D remains ambiguous. Germline V gene lookup returns CDR1 KGHSH and CDR2 LQKENI. Trimming cost V 5 bases and J 0 bases, with 14 bases left between them. The CDR3 length is 16 residues.

This clone has more than one count but fewer than ten. The V call is TRBV6-4, the J call TRBJ2-1; 11 bases map to TRBD2. The trim removed 5 bases at V and 12 bases at J, leaving 6 bases unmatched. The germline CDR1 and CDR2 sequences are MRHNA and SNTAGT. The CDR3 has 13 residues. The CDR3 spells CASSTLAGGLQFF. The CDR3 nucleotides are TGTGCCAGCAGTACCCTAGCGGGGGGTTTGCAGTTCTTC.